The 18 T cell receptor beta chains listed next were all sequenced from one sample in a study of graft-versus-host responses after intestinal transplantation. These receptors have no identified antigens. Profiled with immunoSEQ multiplex PCR; TCRdb holds only in-frame clones, not every one. The sample holds some 39,000 clones; roughly 96% are singletons and the top ten take less than 0.25%. The input for sequencing was unstimulated CD8+ T cells sorted from spleen or lymph node cells, taken before transplant. The receptors originated from a human donor who was the organ donor for an intestinal transplant.

V is TRBV5-4 and J is TRBJ2-7; TRBD2 might be the D (6 bases). The CDR3 has 15 residues. The germline V gene encodes CDR1 SGHNT and CDR2 YYREEE (reference sequence). V dropped 4 bases and J dropped 3 bases, with 17 bases sitting between them. The CDR3 is CASSPRAGGDYEQYF. DNA of the CDR3: TGTGCCAGCAGCCCCCGAGCCGGGGGAGACTACGAGCAGTACTTC.

The CDR3, as DNA: TGTGCCAGCAGCTTAGCGAGTTATCAAGAGACCCAGTACTTC. Translation gives CASSLASYQETQYF. This chain links TRBV11-3 with TRBJ2-5; D gene unclear. This CDR3 spans 14 amino acids. Germline V gene lookup returns CDR1 SGHNT and CDR2 YENEEA. V lost 1 base to trimming and J lost 2 bases, with 8 bases between them.

This clone was observed once. The chain recombines TRBV7-8 with TRBJ2-7; D gene unclear. Trimming shortened V by 4 bases and J by 6 bases, and 16 bases separated the two germline ends. The CDR3 loop spans 14 amino acids. CDR1 is SGHVS and CDR2 is FQNEAQ in the germline V gene. CDR3 bases: TGTGCCAGCAGCTCTCCGATATCGGTTTTCGAGCAGTACTTC. This sequence encodes CASSSPISVFEQYF.

The rearrangement links TRBV6-1 to TRBJ1-6; D call uncertain. This CDR3 is built from 13 residues. V lost 3 bases and J 10 bases, leaving 10 bases between the germline ends. The V gene's germline CDR1 is MNHNS and CDR2 SASEGT. The DNA of the CDR3 is TGTGCCAGCAGTGATAAATGGTTGTCACCCCTCCACTTT. Its protein is CASSDKWLSPLHF.

The chain joins TRBV2 to TRBJ2-5; D not resolved. This CDR3 is built from 12 residues. Germline lookup yields CDR1 SNHLY and CDR2 FYNNEI. Trimming took 7 bases from V and 5 from J, leaving 11 bases between them. CDR3 region: CASMPARETQYF. The CDR3 nucleotides are TGTGCCAGCATGCCGGCCCGGGAGACCCAGTACTTC. The full variable domain, its missing parts supplied by reference TRBV2 and TRBJ2-5, is EPEVTQTPSHQVTQMGQEVILRCVPISNHLYFYWYRQILGQKVEFLVSFYNNEISEKSEIFDDQFSVERPDGSNFTLKIRSTKLEDSAMYFCASMPARETQYFGPGTRLLVL.

J is TRBJ2-2 and V is TRBV7-9; D might be TRBD1 or TRBD2, each matching 5 bases. Germline V gene sequence: CDR1 SEHNR, CDR2 FQNEAQ (reference sequence). The CDR3 loop spans 13 amino acids. V dropped 5 bases and J dropped 7 bases, with 11 bases sitting between them. The CDR3 reads CASSELGDGELFF. The CDR3 region has the DNA TGTGCCAGCAGCGAACTAGGGGACGGGGAGCTGTTTTTT.

The chain is built from TRBV4-3 and TRBJ2-3, with 11 bases identical to TRBD2. CDR1 and CDR2 (germline): LGHNA, YSLEER. This CDR3 has 17 residues. V gave up 1 base and J gave up 6 bases; unmatched junction bases: 9. CDR3 protein: CASSQALLAGGPDTQYF. DNA for the CDR3: TGCGCCAGCAGCCAAGCTTTATTAGCGGGGGGGCCTGATACGCAGTATTTT.

The CDR3 region is CASSLDRGQETQYF. In DNA form, the CDR3 reads TGCGCCAGCAGCTTGGACAGGGGCCAAGAGACCCAGTACTTC. This chain connects TRBV5-1 to TRBJ2-5; TRBD1 aligns across 7 bases. J lost 1 base, V lost 0 bases, and 0 bases had no gene match. The length of the CDR3 is 14 residues. The V gene's germline CDR1 is SGHRS and CDR2 YFSETQ.

Comment on this clone: The junction and the germline gene differ at one end; a read error may be behind it. This rearrangement joins TRBV30 to TRBJ2-2; D may be TRBD1 or TRBD2 (5 bases each). CDR3 length: 12 amino acids. Looked up from germline, CDR1 is GTSNPN and CDR2 is SVGIG (reference sequence). CDR3 bases: TGTGCCTGGAGTGAAGGGGCCGGGAAGCTGTTTTTT. Translation gives CAWSEGAGKLFF. Full variable domain (rest looked up from reference TRBV30 and TRBJ2-2): SQTIHQWPATLVQPVGSPLSLECTVEGTSNPNLYWYRQAAGRGLQLLFYSVGIGQISSEVPQNLSASRPQDRQFILSSKKLLLSDSGFYLCAWSEGAGKLFFGEGSRLTVL.

The genes are TRBV19 and TRBJ1-4; D unresolved. The CDR3 extends over 17 amino acids. V gave up 3 bases and J gave up 0 bases, with 14 bases separating them. Per the germline V gene, CDR1 is LNHDA and CDR2 is SQIVND (reference sequence). In nucleotides, the CDR3 is TGTGCCAGTAGTATTTTTTTAGGCAGCTCAACTAATGAAAAACTGTTTTTT. Protein: CASSIFLGSSTNEKLFF.

The rearrangement links TRBV9 to TRBJ1-6; 7 bases agree with TRBD1. The length of the CDR3 is 15 residues. V dropped 4 bases and J dropped 9; count of bases not matched to a gene: 10. The germline V gene encodes CDR1 SGDLS and CDR2 YYNGEE. DNA of the CDR3: TGTGCCAGCAGCCCTGACAGGGCCGGTGGTTCACCCCTCCACTTT. It codes for CASSPDRAGGSPLHF.

The chain joins TRBV5-6 to TRBJ2-3; D is unclear. The CDR3 is 11 amino acids. Trimming removed 4 bases at V and 5 bases at J, with 5 bases between. CDR1 and CDR2 (germline): SGHDT, YYEEEE. The CDR3 DNA reads TGTGCCAGCAGCCGTATAGATACGCAGTATTTT. Translating it yields CASSRIDTQYF.

This clone was seen only once. The V call is TRBV6-5, the J call TRBJ2-7, with 8 bases matching TRBD1. The junction had 7 bases not matched to a gene; V was cut back by 6 bases and J by 0 bases. This CDR3 has 15 amino acids. CDR1 is MNHEY, CDR2 SVGAGI, per germline. CDR3 in DNA: TGTGCCAGCAGCGATGGGACAGGCGACTCCTACGAGCAGTACTTC. Its protein is CASSDGTGDSYEQYF.

V usage is TRBV11-3 and J usage is TRBJ2-3; 11 bases map to TRBD1. V lost 3 bases to trimming and J lost 3 bases; unmatched junction nucleotides: 2. The CDR3 spans 15 residues. The germline V gene has CDR1 SGHNT and CDR2 YENEEA. Written as DNA, the CDR3 is TGTGCCAGCAGCTTCGGGACAGGGGGAACAGATACGCAGTATTTT. Amino acids: CASSFGTGGTDTQYF.

This chain connects TRBV6-5 to TRBJ1-2, with D perhaps TRBD1 (6 bases). The germline V gene encodes CDR1 MNHEY and CDR2 SVGAGI. This CDR3 contains 14 residues. V gave up 6 bases and J gave up 6 bases, with 17 bases separating them. The CDR3 here is CASSYGLGGNGYTF. As DNA, the CDR3 is TGTGCCAGCAGCTACGGCCTAGGGGGTAATGGCTACACCTTC.

CDR3 amino acids: CASSLRLIGQMNTEAFF. DNA of the CDR3: TGTGCCAGCAGCTTACGGCTCATAGGACAGATGAACACTGAAGCTTTCTTT. This chain connects TRBV7-8 to TRBJ1-1, with D possibly TRBD1 on 6 matching bases. The CDR3 length is 17 residues. The germline V gene has CDR1 SGHVS and CDR2 FQNEAQ. The V end was cut by 2 bases, the J end by 0 bases, with 16 bases between.

The chain is built from TRBV5-1 and TRBJ1-2, with TRBD1 matching over 7 bases. V shed 4 bases and J 2 bases; nucleotides not matched to a gene: 5. The germline V gene encodes CDR1 SGHRS and CDR2 YFSETQ. The CDR3 sequence is 14 residues long. This CDR3 reads CASSAGTANYGYTF. The CDR3 DNA follows: TGCGCCAGCAGCGCCGGGACAGCGAACTATGGCTACACCTTC.

The genes are TRBV28 and TRBJ2-5; D may be TRBD1 or TRBD2 (6 bases each). Germline assignment: CDR1 MDHEN and CDR2 SYDVKM. Trimming left V 6 bases short and J 2 bases short, with 13 bases between. The CDR3 spans 14 residues. DNA of the CDR3: TGTGCCAGCAGCGAAAAAGGGGGGCAAGAGACCCAGTACTTC. Its protein is CASSEKGGQETQYF.